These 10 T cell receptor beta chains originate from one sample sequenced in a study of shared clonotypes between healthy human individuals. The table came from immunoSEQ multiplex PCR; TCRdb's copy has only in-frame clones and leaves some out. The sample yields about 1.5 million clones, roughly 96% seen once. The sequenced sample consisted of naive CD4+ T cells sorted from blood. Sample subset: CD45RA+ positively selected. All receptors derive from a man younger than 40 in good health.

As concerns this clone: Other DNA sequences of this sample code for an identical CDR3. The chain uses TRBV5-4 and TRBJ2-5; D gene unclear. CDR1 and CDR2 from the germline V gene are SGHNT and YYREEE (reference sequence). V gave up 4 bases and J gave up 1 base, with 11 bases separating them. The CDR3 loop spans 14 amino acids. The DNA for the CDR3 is TGTGCCAGCAGCCGCAGTGGCGGCCAAGAGACCCAGTACTTC. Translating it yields CASSRSGGQETQYF.

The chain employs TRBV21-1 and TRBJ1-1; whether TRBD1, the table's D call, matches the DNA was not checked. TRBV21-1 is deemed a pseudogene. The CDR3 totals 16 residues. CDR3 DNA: TGTGCCAGCAGCAAAGGGGACAGGACGGGGAACACTGAAGCTTTCTTT. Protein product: CASSKGDRTGNTEAFF.

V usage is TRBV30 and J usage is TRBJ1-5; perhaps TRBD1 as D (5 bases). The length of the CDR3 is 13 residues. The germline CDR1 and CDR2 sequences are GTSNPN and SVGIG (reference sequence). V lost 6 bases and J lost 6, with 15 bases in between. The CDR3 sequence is CACSAGRGQPQHF. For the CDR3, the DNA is TGTGCCTGTTCCGCAGGGAGAGGTCAGCCCCAGCATTTT.

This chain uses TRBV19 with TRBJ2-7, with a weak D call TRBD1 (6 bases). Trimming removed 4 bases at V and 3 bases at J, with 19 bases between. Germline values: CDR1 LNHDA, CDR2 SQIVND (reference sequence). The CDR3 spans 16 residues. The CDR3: CASSSQGLARRYEQYF. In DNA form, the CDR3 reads TGTGCCAGTAGTAGTCAGGGGCTAGCCAGGCGCTACGAGCAGTACTTC.

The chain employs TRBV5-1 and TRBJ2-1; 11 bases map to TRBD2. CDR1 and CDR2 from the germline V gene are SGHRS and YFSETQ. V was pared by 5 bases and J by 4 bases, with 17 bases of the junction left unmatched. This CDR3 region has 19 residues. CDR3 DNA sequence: TGCGCCAGCAGTCAGGGAAACCACGTAGGGACTAGCGGATACAATGAGCAGTTCTTC. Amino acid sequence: CASSQGNHVGTSGYNEQFF.

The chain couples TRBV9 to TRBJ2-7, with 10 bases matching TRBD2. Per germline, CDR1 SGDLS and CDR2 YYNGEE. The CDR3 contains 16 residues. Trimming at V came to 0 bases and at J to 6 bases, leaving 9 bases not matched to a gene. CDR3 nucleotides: TGTGCCAGCAGCGTAGGGTCTAGCGGGAGCTCTAGCGAGCAGTACTTC. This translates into CASSVGSSGSSSEQYF.

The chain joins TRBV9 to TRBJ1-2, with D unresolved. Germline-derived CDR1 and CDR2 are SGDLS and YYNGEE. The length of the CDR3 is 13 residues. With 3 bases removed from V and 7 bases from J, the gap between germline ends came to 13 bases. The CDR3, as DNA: TGTGCCAGCAGCGGCCCGGCCGCAAGTGGCTACACCTTC. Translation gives CASSGPAASGYTF.

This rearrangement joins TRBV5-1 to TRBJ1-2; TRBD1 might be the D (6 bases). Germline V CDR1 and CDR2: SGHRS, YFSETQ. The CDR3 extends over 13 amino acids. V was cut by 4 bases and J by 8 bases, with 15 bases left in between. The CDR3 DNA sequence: TGCGCCAGCAGCCTGGAGGGGGTTCAGGGCTACACCTTC. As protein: CASSLEGVQGYTF. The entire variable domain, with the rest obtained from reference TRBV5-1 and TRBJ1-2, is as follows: KAGVTQTPRYLIKTRGQQVTLSCSPISGHRSVSWYQQTPGQGLQFLFEYFSETQRNKGNFPGRFSGRQFSNSRSEMNVSTLELGDSALYLCASSLEGVQGYTFGSGTRLTVV.

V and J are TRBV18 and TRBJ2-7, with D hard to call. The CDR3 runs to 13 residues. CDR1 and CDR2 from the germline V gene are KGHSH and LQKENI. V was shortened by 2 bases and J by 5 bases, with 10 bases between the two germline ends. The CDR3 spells CASSPIIGDEQYF. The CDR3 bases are TGTGCCAGCTCACCAATTATCGGAGACGAGCAGTACTTC.

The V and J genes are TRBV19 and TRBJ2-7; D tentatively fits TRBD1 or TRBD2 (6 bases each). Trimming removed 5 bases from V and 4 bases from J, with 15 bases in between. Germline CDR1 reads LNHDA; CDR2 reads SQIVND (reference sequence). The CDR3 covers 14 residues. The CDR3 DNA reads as TGTGCCAGTAGTGCTATCGGGGGCGGTTACGAGCAGTACTTC. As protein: CASSAIGGGYEQYF.